The 30 T cell receptor beta chains presented below share a single source sample, sequenced in a study of blood T cell repertoires in COVID-19. Some clones are missing from TCRdb's copy, which holds only in-frame ones; the method was immunoSEQ multiplex PCR. The sample records about 350,000 clones, almost 90% being singletons. Source material: PBMCs or T cells enriched from blood (not recorded which). These receptors were collected from a woman aged 25 to 39 who had been exposed to COVID-19.

V and J are TRBV24-1 and TRBJ1-2; D perhaps matches TRBD1 (6 bases). The CDR3 totals 16 residues. Germline V gene lookup returns CDR1 KGHDR and CDR2 SFDVKD. Deletions cut 3 bases from V and 0 bases from J, with 13 bases between. CDR3 bases: TGTGCCACCAGTGATGCCGGACAGCTTTCTAACTATGGCTACACCTTC. This codes for CATSDAGQLSNYGYTF.

The chain couples TRBV27 to TRBJ2-1; D is unresolved. There are 16 residues in the CDR3. Trimming took off 6 bases at V and 1 base at J, with 16 bases between the two ends. The germline V gene has CDR1 MNHEY and CDR2 SMNVEV (reference sequence). This CDR3 is CASSTILANSYNEQFF. The DNA of the CDR3 is TGTGCCAGCAGCACCATTCTTGCGAATTCCTACAATGAGCAGTTCTTC.

V and J are TRBV7-3 and TRBJ2-1; 7 nucleotides match TRBD2. Germline V gives CDR1 SGHTA, CDR2 FQGTGA. This CDR3 is built from 17 residues. V gave up 2 bases and J gave up 8 bases; unmatched junction bases: 15. This CDR3 is CASSLWASVGEGDEQFF. The CDR3 DNA is TGTGCCAGCAGCTTATGGGCGAGTGTGGGGGAGGGCGATGAGCAGTTCTTC.

The rearrangement links TRBV5-1 to TRBJ2-2, with 8 bases lining up with TRBD2. The trim removed 4 bases at V and 8 bases at J, leaving 7 bases unmatched. This CDR3 comprises 14 residues. Germline V CDR1 and CDR2: SGHRS, YFSETQ. The CDR3 bases are TGCGCCAGCAGCCGACTAGCGCTTGGGGGGGAGCTGTTTTTT. As protein: CASSRLALGGELFF.

The chain uses TRBV24-1 and TRBJ1-2; D may be TRBD1 (6 bases). The V gene's germline CDR1 is KGHDR and CDR2 SFDVKD. Trimming pared 2 bases from V and 8 bases from J, leaving 8 bases between. The CDR3 loop spans 12 amino acids. CDR3 DNA: TGTGCCACCAGTGATTGGGGGCCCGGCTACACCTTC. Translated: CATSDWGPGYTF.

The V gene is TRBV7-3, the J gene TRBJ1-1, with 7 bases fitting TRBD1. The CDR3 length is 13 residues. With V trimmed by 5 bases and J by 10 bases, 10 bases remained unmatched. Germline CDR1 SGHTA, CDR2 FQGTGA. This chain's CDR3 is CASSMPGQQAAFF. CDR3 nucleotides: TGTGCCAGCAGCATGCCGGGACAGCAGGCAGCTTTCTTT.

This chain connects TRBV10-3 to TRBJ2-7, with a tentative D call TRBD2 (6 bases). Per the germline V gene, CDR1 is ENHRY and CDR2 is SYGVKD. The CDR3 is 17 residues long. V was trimmed by 3 bases and J by 2 bases, leaving 20 bases between them. The CDR3 here is CAISDFDSGTATYEQYF. In nucleotides, the CDR3 is TGTGCCATCAGTGATTTCGATAGCGGAACAGCCACCTACGAGCAGTACTTC.

The sample holds a few counts of this clone. The chain recombines TRBV5-6 with TRBJ2-7, with 7 bases lining up with TRBD1. The germline CDR1 and CDR2 sequences are SGHDT and YYEEEE. This CDR3 spans 14 amino acids. J was trimmed by 2 bases and V by 2 bases; bases with no gene match: 4. CDR3 loop: CASSFSGQTYEQYF. The CDR3 coding sequence is TGTGCCAGCAGCTTCTCGGGACAGACCTACGAGCAGTACTTC. Using reference TRBV5-6 and TRBJ2-7 for the parts outside the CDR3, the full variable domain is DAGVTQSPTHLIKTRGQQVTLRCSPKSGHDTVSWYQQALGQGPQFIFQYYEEEERQRGNFPDRFSGHQFPNYSSELNVNALLLGDSALYLCASSFSGQTYEQYFGPGTRLTVT.

The V and J genes are TRBV7-8 and TRBJ2-7; 10 bases fit TRBD2. The CDR3 has 16 residues. V lost 0 bases, J lost 4 bases, and 6 bases stayed unmatched. Germline V gives CDR1 SGHVS, CDR2 FQNEAQ. The CDR3 sequence: CASSLARTSGTYEQYF. The CDR3 nucleotides read TGTGCCAGCAGCTTAGCGAGGACTAGCGGAACGTACGAGCAGTACTTC.

This chain connects TRBV10-2 to TRBJ1-5, with unresolved D. With 3 bases removed from V and 0 bases from J, the gap between germline ends came to 9 bases. This CDR3 has 15 residues. CDR1 and CDR2 from the germline V gene are WSHSY and SAAADI. For the CDR3, the DNA is TGCGCCAGCAGTGATGGCAGGTATAGCAATCAGCCCCAGCATTTT. Residues: CASSDGRYSNQPQHF.

This clone has only a few counts. The V and J genes are TRBV11-2 and TRBJ1-6; 8 bases align to TRBD1. CDR1 and CDR2 (germline): SGHAT, FQNNGV. This CDR3 spans 16 amino acids. The junction had 4 bases not matched to a gene; V was cut back by 3 bases and J by 3 bases. The chain's CDR3 is CASSFRGQGYNSPLHF. The CDR3 nucleotides read TGTGCCAGCAGCTTCAGGGGGCAAGGCTATAATTCACCCCTCCACTTT.

The rearrangement links TRBV28 to TRBJ2-7; 10 bases are shared with TRBD1. The germline gives CDR1 MDHEN, CDR2 SYDVKM. Germline trimming cut 1 base from V and 4 bases from J; bases unmatched to any gene: 4. This CDR3 has 15 residues. CDR3 coding DNA: TGTGCCAGCAGTTTATCCCCGGGACAGGGGTACGAGCAGTACTTC. Amino acids: CASSLSPGQGYEQYF. The whole variable domain, remainder taken from reference TRBV28 and TRBJ2-7, is DVKVTQSSRYLVKRTGEKVFLECVQDMDHENMFWYRQDPGLGLRLIYFSYDVKMKEKGDIPEGYSVSREKKERFSLILESASTNQTSMYLCASSLSPGQGYEQYFGPGTRLTVT.

The V gene is TRBV19, the J gene TRBJ1-4; D unclear. CDR1 and CDR2 (germline): LNHDA, SQIVND (reference sequence). The CDR3 extends over 15 amino acids. Trimming took 3 bases from V and 0 from J, leaving 8 bases between them. CDR3 loop: CASSISTPTNEKLFF. Here the CDR3 DNA reads TGTGCCAGTAGTATTTCAACACCAACTAATGAAAAACTGTTTTTT.

The V call is TRBV2, the J call TRBJ2-5; TRBD2 aligns across 8 bases. V dropped 4 bases and J dropped 9; count of bases not matched to a gene: 1. The CDR3 contains 11 residues. In germline, CDR1 is SNHLY, CDR2 FYNNEI. The CDR3 bases are TGTGCCAGCAGTGCGCGGGAGGCCCAGTACTTC. It specifies CASSAREAQYF.

This chain joins TRBV6-5 and TRBJ1-2; the D gene is possibly TRBD1 (5 bases). CDR1 and CDR2 from the germline V gene are MNHEY and SVGAGI. CDR3 length equals 13 residues. Trimming took off 10 bases at V and 4 bases at J, with 16 bases between the two ends. The DNA for the CDR3 is TGTGCCATCCTACCTAGGGGCTCCTATGGCTACACCTTC. This translates into CAILPRGSYGYTF.

The chain links TRBV7-3 to TRBJ1-1; D unclear. The germline V and J ends were trimmed by 2 bases and 4 bases, with 11 bases remaining between them. Per germline, CDR1 SGHTA and CDR2 FQGTGA. The CDR3 totals 14 residues. The chain's CDR3 is CASSLQAVGTEAFF. Written as DNA, the CDR3 is TGTGCCAGCAGCTTACAGGCAGTTGGCACTGAAGCTTTCTTT.

Concerning this clone: In the same sample, other DNA sequences code for this CDR3. The rearrangement uses TRBV4-1 and TRBJ2-7, with 12 nucleotides matching TRBD2. Germline assignment: CDR1 MGHRA and CDR2 YSYEKL. Trimming took 2 bases from V and 3 from J; bases not matched to a gene: 5. CDR3 length equals 16 residues. The CDR3 spells CASSQQTSGRFYEQYF. The DNA of the CDR3 is TGCGCCAGCAGCCAACAGACTAGCGGGAGATTCTACGAGCAGTACTTC.

The chain couples TRBV6-2 or TRBV6-3 to TRBJ1-4; D unclear. The CDR3 totals 15 residues. CDR1 and CDR2 from the germline V gene are MNHEY and SVGEGT. With 6 bases removed from V and 7 bases from J, the gap between germline ends came to 18 bases. In nucleotides, the CDR3 is TGTGCCAGCAGCCTTACACATCTGAGGTTTGAAAAACTGTTTTTT. Protein sequence: CASSLTHLRFEKLFF.

Points on this clone: The same CDR3 also results from other DNA sequences found in this sample. The genes are TRBV18 and TRBJ2-5; D is possibly TRBD2 (6 bases). Germline loops: CDR1 KGHSH, CDR2 LQKENI. The CDR3 has 13 residues. V lost 1 base to trimming and J lost 5 bases, with 8 bases between them. Here the CDR3 DNA reads TGTGCCAGCTCACCACAGGGAGGTGAGACCCAGTACTTC. This translates into CASSPQGGETQYF.

The chain uses TRBV28 and TRBJ2-2, with D maybe TRBD2 (6 bases). The CDR3 totals 15 residues. Trimming took off 6 bases at V and 3 bases at J, with 14 bases between the two ends. Germline CDR1 and CDR2: MDHEN and SYDVKM. CDR3 in amino acids: CASRVGGTDTGELFF. CDR3 DNA sequence: TGTGCCAGCAGGGTGGGGGGTACGGACACCGGGGAGCTGTTTTTT. Full variable domain (missing parts from reference TRBV28 and TRBJ2-2): DVKVTQSSRYLVKRTGEKVFLECVQDMDHENMFWYRQDPGLGLRLIYFSYDVKMKEKGDIPEGYSVSREKKERFSLILESASTNQTSMYLCASRVGGTDTGELFFGEGSRLTVL.

This clone occurred once. This chain uses TRBV19 with TRBJ2-1, with a tentative D call TRBD1 (5 bases). Germline V gene lookup returns CDR1 LNHDA and CDR2 SQIVND (reference sequence). CDR3 length: 15 amino acids. Trimming removed 1 base at V and 1 base at J, with 8 bases between. The CDR3 region is CASSIGQGSYNEQFF. CDR3 DNA sequence: TGTGCCAGTAGTATAGGCCAGGGATCCTACAATGAGCAGTTCTTC.

In its sample, this clone was seen once. This chain connects TRBV7-9 to TRBJ2-2; 11 nucleotides match TRBD1. The V and J ends lost 6 bases and 7 bases, in that order; junction bases with no gene match: 4. This CDR3 spans 14 amino acids. The germline V gene has CDR1 SEHNR and CDR2 FQNEAQ (reference sequence). The CDR3: CASRRTGGLGELFF. CDR3 nucleotides: TGTGCCAGCAGACGGACAGGGGGCCTCGGGGAGCTGTTTTTT.

The rearrangement joins TRBV30 to TRBJ1-2, with 10 bases identical to TRBD1. The CDR3 runs 15 residues. CDR1 is GTSNPN and CDR2 is SVGIG in the germline V gene (reference sequence). With 4 bases clipped from V and 8 bases from J, the junction kept 13 bases outside the gene matches. The CDR3 DNA reads TGTGCCTGGAACCACCGGGACAGGGGCCGGCGGGGCTACACCTTC. This translates into CAWNHRDRGRRGYTF.

V gene TRBV13 combines with J gene TRBJ2-7; TRBD2 matches 10 bases. J was trimmed by 3 bases and V by 1 base; bases with no gene match: 3. Looked up from germline, CDR1 is PRHDT and CDR2 is FYEKMQ (reference sequence). This CDR3 has 15 residues. The CDR3 sequence: CASSLEERGGYEQYF. CDR3 in DNA: TGTGCCAGCAGCTTAGAGGAGCGGGGGGGCTACGAGCAGTACTTC.

This sequence joins TRBV28 and TRBJ1-2, with D uncertain. Germline V gene sequence: CDR1 MDHEN, CDR2 SYDVKM. This CDR3 is 13 amino acids long. V was cut by 5 bases and J by 8 bases, with 15 bases left in between. The CDR3 is CASSPPGERGYTF. The CDR3 region has the DNA TGTGCCAGCAGTCCCCCTGGGGAGCGGGGCTACACCTTC.

This chain connects TRBV2 to TRBJ2-3; possible D gene TRBD1, 5 bases. Per germline, CDR1 SNHLY and CDR2 FYNNEI. V was clipped by 8 bases and J by 1 base, with 13 bases between them. The CDR3 loop spans 14 amino acids. The CDR3 here is CASVRVGGTDTQYF. The DNA of the CDR3 is TGTGCCAGCGTTCGGGTAGGGGGCACAGATACGCAGTATTTT.

The V gene is TRBV20-1, the J gene TRBJ1-1; D may be TRBD1 (6 bases). The germline V gene encodes CDR1 DFQATT and CDR2 SNEGSKA (reference sequence). Trimming took off 3 bases at V and 9 bases at J, with 14 bases between the two ends. The CDR3 sequence is 12 residues long. CDR3 bases: TGCAGTGCTAGTCCAGGGGACGAAAAAGCTTTCTTT. It translates to CSASPGDEKAFF.

V and J are TRBV11-3 and TRBJ1-1; D is possibly TRBD1 (5 bases). V was trimmed by 8 bases and J by 7 bases, leaving 20 bases between them. CDR3 length: 14 amino acids. Germline CDR1 is SGHNT and CDR2 is YENEEA. CDR3 sequence: CASRASGRRSEAFF. The CDR3 DNA follows: TGTGCCAGCCGAGCATCAGGGAGGAGGAGTGAAGCTTTCTTT.

This sequence joins TRBV6-8 and TRBJ2-1, with 13 nucleotides matching TRBD2. Germline V gene sequence: CDR1 MNHGY, CDR2 SAAAGT. The CDR3 is 14 residues long. V dropped 5 bases and J dropped 15; count of bases not matched to a gene: 10. CDR3 nucleotide sequence: TGTGCCAGCAGTGGTACTAGCGGGAGGGCCTCGCGGTTCTTC. It codes for CASSGTSGRASRFF.

The chain recombines TRBV19 with TRBJ1-2; no clear D. Germline loops: CDR1 LNHDA, CDR2 SQIVND (reference sequence). The CDR3 totals 12 residues. Trimming removed 3 bases at V and 8 bases at J, with 10 bases between. The CDR3 DNA sequence: TGTGCCAGTAGTATTGTCGGTCGAGGCTACACCTTC. As protein: CASSIVGRGYTF.